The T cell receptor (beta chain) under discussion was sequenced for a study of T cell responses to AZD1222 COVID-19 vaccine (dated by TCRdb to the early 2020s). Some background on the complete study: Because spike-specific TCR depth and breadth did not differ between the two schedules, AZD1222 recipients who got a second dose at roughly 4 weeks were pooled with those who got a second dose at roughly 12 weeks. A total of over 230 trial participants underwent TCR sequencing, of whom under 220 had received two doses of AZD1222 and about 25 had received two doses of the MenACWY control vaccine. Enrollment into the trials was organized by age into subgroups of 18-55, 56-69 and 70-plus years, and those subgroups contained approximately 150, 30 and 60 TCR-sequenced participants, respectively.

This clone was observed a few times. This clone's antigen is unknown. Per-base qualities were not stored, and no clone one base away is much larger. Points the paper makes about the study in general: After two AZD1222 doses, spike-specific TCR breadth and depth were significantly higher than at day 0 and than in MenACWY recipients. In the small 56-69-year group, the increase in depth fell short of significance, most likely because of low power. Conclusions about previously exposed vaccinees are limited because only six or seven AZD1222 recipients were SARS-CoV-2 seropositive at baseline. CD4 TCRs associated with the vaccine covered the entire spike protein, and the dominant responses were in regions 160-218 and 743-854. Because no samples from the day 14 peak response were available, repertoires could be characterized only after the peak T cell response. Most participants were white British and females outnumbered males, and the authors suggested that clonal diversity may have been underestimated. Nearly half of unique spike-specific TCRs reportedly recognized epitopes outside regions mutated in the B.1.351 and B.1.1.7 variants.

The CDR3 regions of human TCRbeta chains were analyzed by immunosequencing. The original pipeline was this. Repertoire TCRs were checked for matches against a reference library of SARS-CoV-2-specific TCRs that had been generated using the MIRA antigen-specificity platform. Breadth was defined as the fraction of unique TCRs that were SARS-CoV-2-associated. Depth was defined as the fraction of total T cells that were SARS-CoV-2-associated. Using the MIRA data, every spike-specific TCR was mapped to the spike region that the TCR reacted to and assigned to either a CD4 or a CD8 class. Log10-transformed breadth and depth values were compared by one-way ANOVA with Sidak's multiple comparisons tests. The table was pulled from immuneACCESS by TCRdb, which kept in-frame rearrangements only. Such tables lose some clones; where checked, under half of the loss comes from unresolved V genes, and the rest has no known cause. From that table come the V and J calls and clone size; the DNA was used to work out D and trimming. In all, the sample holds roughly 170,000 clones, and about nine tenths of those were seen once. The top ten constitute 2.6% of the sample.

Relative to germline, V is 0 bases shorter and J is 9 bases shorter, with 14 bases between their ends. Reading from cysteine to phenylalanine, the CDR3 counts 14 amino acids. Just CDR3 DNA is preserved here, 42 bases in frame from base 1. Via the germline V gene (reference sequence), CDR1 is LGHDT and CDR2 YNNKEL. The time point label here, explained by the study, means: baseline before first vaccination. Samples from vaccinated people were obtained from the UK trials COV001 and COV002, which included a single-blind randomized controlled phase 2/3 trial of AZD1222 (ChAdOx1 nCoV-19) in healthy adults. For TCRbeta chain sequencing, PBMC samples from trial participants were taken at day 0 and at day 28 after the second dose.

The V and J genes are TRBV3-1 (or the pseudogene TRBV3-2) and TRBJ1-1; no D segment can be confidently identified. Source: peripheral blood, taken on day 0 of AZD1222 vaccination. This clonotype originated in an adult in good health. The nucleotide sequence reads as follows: TGTGCCAGCAGCCAAGATTCCTTTCTGGGTAAAGCTTTCTTT. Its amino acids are CASSQDSFLGKAFF.